Below, 6 T cell receptor beta chains from the same sample are listed, as sequenced in a study of OX40 agonist ivuxolimab in advanced cancers. Sequencing was performed with immunoSEQ multiplex PCR; in TCRdb, only in-frame clones are kept and a portion is missing. The table records 38,000 or so clones, approximately 89% of them present only once. The sequencing used CD4+ or CD8+ T cells sorted from blood, collected in a trial of the OX40 agonist ivuxolimab. Every receptor here comes from an adult with an advanced solid tumor such as melanoma, head and neck, liver or kidney cancer.

In its sample, this clone was seen a few times. This chain connects TRBV18 to TRBJ1-3, with D hard to call. This CDR3 spans 12 amino acids. Germline V lookup: CDR1 KGHSH, CDR2 LQKENI. The ends were cut back, 2 bases at V and 2 bases at J, with 1 base in the middle. Written as DNA, the CDR3 is TGTGCCAGCTCACCAGCTGGAAACACCATATATTTT. Its translation is CASSPAGNTIYF.

The rearrangement joins TRBV27 to TRBJ1-5; possibly TRBD1 for D (5 bases). Per germline, CDR1 MNHEY and CDR2 SMNVEV (reference sequence). The CDR3 totals 18 residues. Trimming took 5 bases from V and 0 from J, leaving 20 bases between them. The CDR3 region has the DNA TGTGCCAGCAGTCTCACCGGGACGGGGAGATATAGCAATCAGCCCCAGCATTTT. Protein product: CASSLTGTGRYSNQPQHF.

This chain joins TRBV5-4 and TRBJ2-1, with a weak D call TRBD2 (5 bases). This CDR3 has 15 residues. Germline CDR1 is SGHNT and CDR2 is YYREEE (reference sequence). Trimming stripped 6 bases from V and 8 bases from J, with 21 bases between. As DNA, the CDR3 is TGTGCCAGCAACACCCGGCGGGCCCCTCGGGATGAGCAGTTCTTC. It yields the protein CASNTRRAPRDEQFF.

This clone was picked up one time. This chain uses TRBV28 with TRBJ2-7; D not resolved. V dropped 5 bases and J dropped 7 bases, with 15 bases sitting between them. This CDR3 spans 13 amino acids. Germline CDR1 is MDHEN and CDR2 is SYDVKM. The CDR3 sequence: CASSTPGGLEQYF. CDR3 DNA: TGTGCCAGCAGTACGCCCGGCGGTCTGGAGCAGTACTTC.

V is TRBV27 and J is TRBJ2-7; maybe TRBD2 (5 bases). This CDR3 is built from 14 residues. V was pared by 0 bases and J by 7 bases, with 13 bases between. Germline V gene sequence: CDR1 MNHEY, CDR2 SMNVEV (reference sequence). CDR3: CASSLSRPPGEQYF. The CDR3 region has the DNA TGTGCCAGCAGTTTATCGCGGCCCCCGGGGGAGCAGTACTTC.

The chain is built from TRBV7-9 and TRBJ2-7; 14 bases map to TRBD2. Germline loops: CDR1 SEHNR, CDR2 FQNEAQ (reference sequence). The length of the CDR3 is 14 residues. V shed 7 bases and J 4 bases; nucleotides not matched to a gene: 3. CDR3 sequence reads: CASKGTSGSYEQYF. CDR3 coding DNA: TGTGCCAGCAAGGGGACTAGCGGGAGTTACGAGCAGTACTTC.